The TCR beta chain described here comes from a study of cytotoxic CD8 clonotypes in ibrutinib-treated CLL. At the level of the study: The group held about 11 relapsed/refractory and around 15 treatment-naive patients, with some 17 IGHV unmutated. Each sample contained, on average, under 270,000 productive templates and tens of thousands of productive rearrangements. General study results and limits: Clonality showed a rise at ibrutinib response that reversed toward baseline at progression. Sampling times differed between sustained-remission and progressing patients.

Repertoires were generated with immunoSEQ multiplex PCR, while TCRdb's copy carries only in-frame clones and drops some. The sample has approximately 48,000 clones; 53% are singletons. Germline values: CDR1 SGHDT, CDR2 YYEEEE. V was trimmed by 4 bases and J by 0 bases, leaving 20 bases between them. The CDR3 is 19 residues long. Comments on this clone: The antigen remains unidentified.

The V and J genes are TRBV5-6 and TRBJ2-6, with a possible D match to TRBD1 (6 bases). Here the sequenced sample was PBMCs, taken after 12 months of ibrutinib treatment. The TCR sequence derives from a human donor with chronic lymphocytic leukemia. CDR3 sequence: CASSPTGLRDSSGANVLTF. The CDR3 DNA reads as TGTGCCAGCAGCCCAACAGGGCTTCGGGATAGCTCTGGGGCCAACGTCCTGACTTTC. The full variable domain, with the rest looked up from reference TRBV5-6 and TRBJ2-6, is DAGVTQSPTHLIKTRGQQVTLRCSPKSGHDTVSWYQQALGQGPQFIFQYYEEEERQRGNFPDRFSGHQFPNYSSELNVNALLLGDSALYLCASSPTGLRDSSGANVLTFGAGSRLTVL.